The clone carrying this T cell receptor (beta chain) was seen only once. Original methodology: Amplification of reference gene primers was used by the study to estimate nucleated cell counts. Assay used: immunoSEQ multiplex PCR; TCRdb lists only in-frame clones, some missing. Clone size and the V and J calls come from that table; the DNA yielded D and trimming. The table shows about 330,000 clones, with around 87% occurring only once. The sample originates from a study of blood T cell repertoires in COVID-19. The overall study: Sites in the United States, Italy and Spain provided acute and convalescent COVID-19 samples. Sources were T cells, B-cell-depleted T cells, or PBMCs; the material itself was cDNA or gDNA.

Sequenced sample: peripheral blood. This receptor was identified in a woman between 50 and 59 years old with active or convalescent COVID-19.

The CDR3 loop reads CASSYSGQETQYF. In DNA, the CDR3 is TGTGCCAGCAGCTATAGCGGACAAGAGACCCAGTACTTC. The rearrangement joins TRBV14 to TRBJ2-5, with D possibly matching TRBD2 (6 bases). Trimming pared 5 bases from V and 2 bases from J, leaving 9 bases between. Germline V gives CDR1 SGHDN, CDR2 FVKESK. This CDR3 has 13 amino acids.